A selection of T cell receptor beta chains follows, all from one sample in a study of blood T cell repertoires in COVID-19. Repertoires were generated with immunoSEQ multiplex PCR, while TCRdb's copy carries only in-frame clones and drops some. This sample yields tens of thousands of clones, of which 75% to 90% are seen a single time; 1.3% belongs to the top ten. The source material was peripheral blood. These receptors came from a woman older than 75 with acute or convalescent COVID-19. Each CDR3 is given with its conserved first and last residue. D genes are given only for firm matches. A clone size is listed for some rows: how often the clone was seen (once, few, many), or a class if it is expanded.

clone_size: NA; d_call: NA; j_call: TRBJ2-3; v_call: TRBV30; cdr3_aa: CAWSAQPLGEDTQYF; cdr3_nt: TGTGCCTGGAGTGCCCAGCCCCTAGGGGAAGATACGCAGTATTTT
clone_size: NA; d_call: NA; j_call: TRBJ1-2; v_call: TRBV12-3/TRBV12-4; cdr3_aa: CASSLESYGYTF; cdr3_nt: TGTGCCAGCAGTTTGGAGAGCTATGGCTACACCTTC
clone_size: few; d_call: TRBD2; j_call: TRBJ2-2; v_call: TRBV27; cdr3_aa: CASTSSGGGAGELFF; cdr3_nt: TGTGCCAGCACCTCGAGCGGGGGGGGTGCCGGGGAGCTGTTTTTT
clone_size: NA; d_call: NA; j_call: TRBJ2-7; v_call: TRBV4-3; cdr3_aa: CASSQDTGAGYEQYF; cdr3_nt: TGCGCCAGCAGCCAAGATACGGGTGCGGGGTACGAGCAGTACTTC
clone_size: NA; d_call: NA; j_call: TRBJ1-3; v_call: TRBV28; cdr3_aa: CASSPPSGGNTIYF; cdr3_nt: TGTGCCAGCAGTCCACCAAGCGGAGGAAACACCATATATTTT
clone_size: NA; d_call: NA; j_call: TRBJ2-7; v_call: TRBV28; cdr3_aa: CASSSSGVPLGEQYF; cdr3_nt: TGTGCCAGCAGTTCTTCAGGGGTTCCCCTCGGCGAGCAGTACTTC
clone_size: NA; d_call: TRBD2; j_call: TRBJ2-3; v_call: TRBV28; cdr3_aa: CASSLSQAGGGRDF; cdr3_nt: TGTGCCAGCAGTTTATCCCAAGCGGGAGGAGGGAGGGATTTT
clone_size: NA; d_call: TRBD2; j_call: TRBJ2-1; v_call: TRBV7-2; cdr3_aa: CASSPQGAGGRNEQFF; cdr3_nt: TGTGCCAGCAGCCCCCAAGGAGCGGGGGGGCGGAATGAGCAGTTCTTC
clone_size: NA; d_call: NA; j_call: TRBJ2-1; v_call: TRBV5-1; cdr3_aa: CASSLDGGAFYNEQFF; cdr3_nt: TGCGCCAGCAGCTTGGATGGGGGGGCCTTTTACAATGAGCAGTTCTTC
clone_size: NA; d_call: NA; j_call: TRBJ2-1; v_call: TRBV30; cdr3_aa: CAWNGRNEQFF; cdr3_nt: TGTGCCTGGAACGGTAGAAATGAGCAGTTCTTC
clone_size: NA; d_call: NA; j_call: TRBJ1-4; v_call: TRBV15; cdr3_aa: CATSRDRADEKLFF; cdr3_nt: TGTGCCACCAGCAGAGACAGGGCCGATGAAAAACTGTTTTTT
clone_size: NA; d_call: NA; j_call: TRBJ1-1; v_call: TRBV10-1; cdr3_aa: CASSETWNTEAFF; cdr3_nt: TGCGCCAGCAGTGAGACATGGAACACTGAAGCTTTCTTT
clone_size: NA; d_call: NA; j_call: TRBJ1-1; v_call: TRBV7-6; cdr3_aa: CASSLAVSGNTEAFF; cdr3_nt: TGTGCCAGCAGCTTAGCGGTTTCAGGAAACACTGAAGCTTTCTTT
clone_size: NA; d_call: NA; j_call: TRBJ1-2; v_call: TRBV6-1; cdr3_aa: CASSEARAGNYGYTF; cdr3_nt: TGTGCCAGCAGTGAAGCGCGGGCGGGTAACTATGGCTACACCTTC
clone_size: NA; d_call: TRBD1; j_call: TRBJ2-7; v_call: TRBV28; cdr3_aa: CASSLSSGQGSSYEQYF; cdr3_nt: TGTGCCAGCAGTTTATCCAGTGGACAGGGAAGCTCCTACGAGCAGTACTTC
clone_size: NA; d_call: NA; j_call: TRBJ2-3; v_call: TRBV6-2/TRBV6-3; cdr3_aa: CASSYSGTDTQYF; cdr3_nt: TGTGCCAGCAGTTACTCCGGGACAGATACGCAGTATTTT
clone_size: few; d_call: TRBD1; j_call: TRBJ2-7; v_call: TRBV11-2; cdr3_aa: CASSFIPGQGFGEQYF; cdr3_nt: TGTGCCAGCAGCTTTATACCGGGACAGGGGTTCGGCGAGCAGTACTTC
clone_size: NA; d_call: TRBD1; j_call: TRBJ2-5; v_call: TRBV6-2/TRBV6-3; cdr3_aa: CASSWHIGQDQETQYF; cdr3_nt: TGTGCCAGCAGTTGGCACATAGGACAGGACCAAGAGACCCAGTACTTC
clone_size: NA; d_call: NA; j_call: TRBJ2-7; v_call: TRBV27; cdr3_aa: CASSLNAGGQYF; cdr3_nt: TGTGCCAGCAGTTTGAACGCCGGGGGGCAGTACTTC
clone_size: NA; d_call: TRBD2; j_call: TRBJ2-3; v_call: TRBV5-1; cdr3_aa: CASSSKTSGRVSDTQYF; cdr3_nt: TGCGCCAGCAGCTCGAAGACTAGCGGGAGAGTCTCAGATACGCAGTATTTT
clone_size: few; d_call: TRBD1; j_call: TRBJ1-2; v_call: TRBV6-6; cdr3_aa: CASKPGQNYGYTF; cdr3_nt: TGTGCCAGCAAACCGGGACAGAACTATGGCTACACCTTC
clone_size: NA; d_call: TRBD1; j_call: TRBJ1-2; v_call: TRBV14; cdr3_aa: CASSPLTGNDGYTF; cdr3_nt: TGTGCCAGCAGCCCCCTGACAGGGAATGATGGCTACACCTTC
clone_size: NA; d_call: TRBD1; j_call: TRBJ2-2; v_call: TRBV24-1; cdr3_aa: CATSGPGQGRTGELFF; cdr3_nt: TGTGCCACCAGTGGGCCGGGACAGGGACGCACCGGGGAGCTGTTTTTT
clone_size: NA; d_call: NA; j_call: TRBJ1-2; v_call: TRBV11-2; cdr3_aa: CASSSGWTDFNYGYTF; cdr3_nt: TGTGCCAGCAGCTCCGGCTGGACAGACTTTAACTATGGCTACACCTTC
clone_size: NA; d_call: TRBD2; j_call: TRBJ2-2; v_call: TRBV9; cdr3_aa: CASSVALASGAGELFF; cdr3_nt: TGTGCCAGCAGCGTAGCTTTGGCTAGCGGCGCCGGGGAGCTGTTTTTT
clone_size: NA; d_call: NA; j_call: TRBJ1-5; v_call: TRBV23-1; cdr3_aa: CASSHPDKEGQRRFLYSNQPQHF; cdr3_nt: TGCGCCAGCAGTCATCCCGACAAGGAGGGGCAAAGGAGGTTCCTTTATAGCAATCAGCCCCAGCATTTT
clone_size: NA; d_call: TRBD1; j_call: TRBJ2-7; v_call: TRBV5-4; cdr3_aa: CASSKDRGSYEQYF; cdr3_nt: TGTGCCAGCAGCAAGGACAGGGGGTCCTACGAGCAGTACTTC
clone_size: NA; d_call: NA; j_call: TRBJ1-2; v_call: TRBV13; cdr3_aa: CASSKAWRATNYGYTF; cdr3_nt: TGTGCCAGCAGCAAAGCCTGGAGGGCGACTAACTATGGCTACACCTTC
clone_size: once; d_call: NA; j_call: TRBJ2-6; v_call: TRBV18; cdr3_aa: CASSPAGSGANVLTF; cdr3_nt: TGTGCCAGCTCACCTGCGGGCTCTGGGGCCAACGTCCTGACTTTC
clone_size: NA; d_call: TRBD2; j_call: TRBJ2-5; v_call: TRBV20-1; cdr3_aa: CSASPLAGTETQYF; cdr3_nt: TGCAGTGCTAGTCCTCTAGCGGGGACAGAGACCCAGTACTTC
clone_size: once; d_call: TRBD2; j_call: TRBJ2-7; v_call: TRBV19; cdr3_aa: CASSIGREGEQYF; cdr3_nt: TGTGCCAGTAGTATTGGAAGGGAGGGCGAGCAGTACTTC
clone_size: NA; d_call: TRBD1; j_call: TRBJ1-4; v_call: TRBV6-5; cdr3_aa: CASSYSGTGDEKLFF; cdr3_nt: TGTGCCAGCAGTTACTCGGGCACAGGGGATGAAAAACTGTTTTTT
clone_size: NA; d_call: NA; j_call: TRBJ1-6; v_call: TRBV5-6; cdr3_aa: CASSPGIYNSPLHF; cdr3_nt: TGTGCCAGCAGCCCAGGGATCTATAATTCACCCCTCCACTTT
clone_size: NA; d_call: TRBD2; j_call: TRBJ2-1; v_call: TRBV5-1; cdr3_aa: CASTIGGDNEQFF; cdr3_nt: TGCGCCAGCACCATTGGGGGGGATAATGAGCAGTTCTTC
clone_size: few; d_call: TRBD1; j_call: TRBJ2-7; v_call: TRBV6-2/TRBV6-3; cdr3_aa: CASSYVNPGQEYF; cdr3_nt: TGTGCCAGCAGTTATGTGAATCCGGGACAGGAGTACTTC
clone_size: NA; d_call: TRBD2; j_call: TRBJ2-1; v_call: TRBV5-4; cdr3_aa: CASGPGGGSYNEQFF; cdr3_nt: TGTGCCAGCGGCCCGGGGGGGGGCTCCTACAATGAGCAGTTCTTC
clone_size: NA; d_call: TRBD1; j_call: TRBJ2-3; v_call: TRBV19; cdr3_aa: CASSMGTVSTDTQYF; cdr3_nt: TGTGCCAGTAGTATGGGGACAGTGAGCACAGATACGCAGTATTTT
clone_size: once; d_call: NA; j_call: TRBJ1-3; v_call: TRBV18; cdr3_aa: CASSQRERANTIYF; cdr3_nt: TGTGCCAGCTCCCAGAGGGAGAGAGCAAACACCATATATTTT
clone_size: NA; d_call: TRBD1; j_call: TRBJ1-5; v_call: TRBV6-2/TRBV6-3; cdr3_aa: CASSFGQGFHHSQPQHF; cdr3_nt: TGTGCCAGCAGTTTTGGACAGGGCTTCCACCACAGTCAGCCCCAGCATTTT
clone_size: NA; d_call: NA; j_call: TRBJ1-2; v_call: TRBV7-2; cdr3_aa: CASSWVSSGEYGYTF; cdr3_nt: TGTGCCAGCAGCTGGGTGTCTTCAGGGGAATATGGCTACACCTTC
clone_size: NA; d_call: TRBD2; j_call: TRBJ2-1; v_call: TRBV7-3; cdr3_aa: CASSSPGGNYNEQFF; cdr3_nt: TGTGCCAGCAGCTCCCCGGGGGGGAACTACAATGAGCAGTTCTTC
clone_size: NA; d_call: NA; j_call: TRBJ1-6; v_call: TRBV3-1/TRBV3-2; cdr3_aa: CASSPPGSSYNSPLHF; cdr3_nt: TGTGCCAGCAGCCCCCCGGGGAGCTCCTATAATTCACCCCTCCACTTT
clone_size: NA; d_call: NA; j_call: TRBJ2-3; v_call: TRBV5-1; cdr3_aa: CASTREGVITDTQYF; cdr3_nt: TGCGCCAGCACCCGAGAGGGGGTGATCACAGATACGCAGTATTTT
clone_size: NA; d_call: TRBD2; j_call: TRBJ2-1; v_call: TRBV28; cdr3_aa: CASTTSGYNEQFF; cdr3_nt: TGTGCCAGCACGACTAGCGGCTACAATGAGCAGTTCTTC
clone_size: NA; d_call: TRBD1; j_call: TRBJ1-4; v_call: TRBV9; cdr3_aa: CASSEGASSGKLFF; cdr3_nt: TGTGCCAGCAGCGAGGGGGCTTCTTCGGGAAAACTGTTTTTT
clone_size: NA; d_call: NA; j_call: TRBJ1-6; v_call: TRBV27; cdr3_aa: CASSPFIQRAAGSPLHF; cdr3_nt: TGTGCCAGCAGTCCCTTTATACAGAGGGCGGCGGGGTCACCCCTCCACTTT
clone_size: NA; d_call: NA; j_call: TRBJ1-1; v_call: TRBV10-3; cdr3_aa: CAITRSMNTEAFF; cdr3_nt: TGTGCCATCACCCGTAGTATGAACACTGAAGCTTTCTTT
clone_size: once; d_call: TRBD2; j_call: TRBJ2-5; v_call: TRBV28; cdr3_aa: CASRLAGEETQYF; cdr3_nt: TGTGCCAGCAGACTAGCGGGAGAAGAGACCCAGTACTTC
clone_size: few; d_call: TRBD1; j_call: TRBJ1-1; v_call: TRBV19; cdr3_aa: CASSPRQGNTEAFF; cdr3_nt: TGTGCCAGTAGCCCTAGACAGGGGAACACTGAAGCTTTCTTT
clone_size: few; d_call: TRBD2; j_call: TRBJ2-2; v_call: TRBV10-1; cdr3_aa: CASSRTSKGELFF; cdr3_nt: TGCGCCAGCAGTCGGACTAGTAAAGGGGAGCTGTTTTTT
clone_size: NA; d_call: TRBD2; j_call: TRBJ2-2; v_call: TRBV2; cdr3_aa: CASMGGDGHGGELFF; cdr3_nt: TGTGCCAGCATGGGAGGGGACGGTCATGGCGGGGAGCTGTTTTTT
clone_size: NA; d_call: NA; j_call: TRBJ1-1; v_call: TRBV19; cdr3_aa: CASLRTDTPNTEAFF; cdr3_nt: TGTGCCAGTCTACGGACTGACACACCGAACACTGAAGCTTTCTTT
clone_size: once; d_call: TRBD1; j_call: TRBJ2-5; v_call: TRBV28; cdr3_aa: CASLGSGGETQYF; cdr3_nt: TGTGCCAGCTTAGGCTCAGGGGGAGAGACCCAGTACTTC
clone_size: NA; d_call: NA; j_call: TRBJ2-4; v_call: TRBV4-1; cdr3_aa: CASSQDTVAKNIQYF; cdr3_nt: TGCGCCAGCAGCCAAGATACGGTAGCCAAAAACATTCAGTACTTC
clone_size: NA; d_call: NA; j_call: TRBJ2-2; v_call: TRBV7-9; cdr3_aa: CATSLRAGELFF; cdr3_nt: TGTGCCACCTCCCTTAGAGCCGGGGAGCTGTTTTTT
clone_size: NA; d_call: TRBD1; j_call: TRBJ1-6; v_call: TRBV18; cdr3_aa: CASSPLAEGARASPLHF; cdr3_nt: TGTGCCAGCTCACCACTAGCCGAGGGGGCAAGAGCTTCACCCCTCCACTTT
clone_size: NA; d_call: TRBD1; j_call: TRBJ2-2; v_call: TRBV27; cdr3_aa: CASSFRDRWTGELFF; cdr3_nt: TGTGCCAGCAGTTTTCGGGACAGATGGACCGGGGAGCTGTTTTTT